The 25 T cell receptor beta chains below were found in one sample sequenced in a study of chemoradiotherapy in HPV16-positive cancers. Sequencing used immunoSEQ multiplex PCR; TCRdb keeps in-frame clones, though not all of them. The profile shows approximately 32,000 clones, 80% to 90% of them singletons. The specimen was blood, collected from a patient who underwent chemoradiotherapy. The receptors originated from a human donor with HPV-associated anogenital cancer.

This rearrangement joins TRBV9 to TRBJ2-7; possibly TRBD1 for D (5 bases). Trimming took off 2 bases at V and 4 bases at J, with 13 bases between the two ends. The length of the CDR3 is 14 residues. The germline V gene encodes CDR1 SGDLS and CDR2 YYNGEE. This CDR3 is CASSVKDTTYEQYF. DNA of the CDR3: TGTGCCAGCAGCGTGAAGGACACAACTTACGAGCAGTACTTC.

This clone was recorded only once. V is TRBV11-2 and J is TRBJ2-3; a possible D gene is TRBD2 (5 bases). The germline gives CDR1 SGHAT, CDR2 FQNNGV. The V gene lost 3 bases and the J gene lost 1 base, with 11 bases spanning the gap. This CDR3 is 15 amino acids long. The CDR3 DNA is TGTGCCAGCAGCTTGAGAGCGGATGGCACAGATACGCAGTATTTT. Its translation: CASSLRADGTDTQYF.

The chain employs TRBV27 and TRBJ1-2, with D tentatively TRBD1 (5 bases). The germline gives CDR1 MNHEY, CDR2 SMNVEV (reference sequence). This CDR3 has 15 amino acids. V lost 4 bases, J lost 5 bases, and 17 bases lay in between. The CDR3 sequence: CASSSGGSPLYGYTF. CDR3 bases: TGTGCCAGCAGTTCGGGGGGGTCCCCCTTGTATGGCTACACCTTC.

This chain uses TRBV6-6 with TRBJ1-2; D gene uncertain. This CDR3 region has 11 residues. CDR1 is MNHNY and CDR2 is SVGAGI in the germline V gene (reference sequence). Trimming stripped 5 bases from V and 5 bases from J, with 6 bases between. CDR3 nucleotide sequence: TGTGCCAGCAGTCCGCATTATGGCTACACCTTC. It translates to CASSPHYGYTF.

The chain couples TRBV11-3 to TRBJ2-7; 12 nucleotides line up with TRBD2. Germline assignment: CDR1 SGHNT and CDR2 YENEEA. CDR3 length: 15 residues. V was clipped by 5 bases and J by 3 bases; unmatched bases: 5. DNA for the CDR3: TGTGCCAGCAGCCCGACTAGCGGGAGCTACTACGAGCAGTACTTC. Protein product: CASSPTSGSYYEQYF.

The J gene is TRBJ2-3, the V gene TRBV19; 12 bases map to TRBD1. Unmatched junction bases numbered 8, after V lost 1 base and J lost 6 bases. Germline CDR1 and CDR2: LNHDA and SQIVND (reference sequence). CDR3 length: 17 amino acids. The chain's CDR3 is CASSIGAGQGASDTQYF. CDR3 sequence (DNA): TGTGCCAGTAGTATAGGGGCGGGACAGGGGGCTTCCGATACGCAGTATTTT.

The chain joins TRBV7-9 to TRBJ1-1, with 9 bases matching TRBD1. This CDR3 is built from 16 residues. Germline V lookup: CDR1 SEHNR, CDR2 FQNEAQ (reference sequence). With V trimmed by 5 bases and J by 0 bases, 7 bases remained unmatched. The CDR3 loop is CASSGTGTGLNTEAFF. In nucleotides, the CDR3 is TGTGCCAGCAGCGGTACCGGGACAGGGCTGAACACTGAAGCTTTCTTT. Combining the CDR3 with reference TRBV7-9 and TRBJ1-1 gives the whole variable domain DTGVSQNPRHKITKRGQNVTFRCDPISEHNRLYWYRQTLGQGPEFLTYFQNEAQLEKSRLLSDRFSAERPKGSFSTLEIQRTEQGDSAMYLCASSGTGTGLNTEAFFGQGTRLTVV.

V gene TRBV6-6 combines with J gene TRBJ2-5, with TRBD2 as a possible D gene (6 bases). The end of the DNA fits TRBJ2-7 better, so the J call may be wrong. This CDR3 is built from 14 residues. Germline-derived CDR1 and CDR2 are MNHNY and SVGAGI (reference sequence). CDR3 amino acids: CASSYSGAPYEQYF. The CDR3 nucleotides read TGTGCCAGCAGTTATTCGGGAGCACCCTACGAGCAGTACTTC.

V is TRBV6-5 and J is TRBJ2-2, with 9 bases that match TRBD1. V was clipped by 7 bases and J by 4 bases; unmatched bases: 7. In germline, CDR1 is MNHEY, CDR2 SVGAGI. The CDR3 is 15 residues long. CDR3 residues: CASIAGTGRTGELFF. The DNA of the CDR3 is TGTGCCAGCATTGCCGGGACAGGGCGCACCGGGGAGCTGTTTTTT.

CDR3 coding DNA: TGTGCCAGCAGCCAAGCGTACGAGCAGTACTTC. This encodes CASSQAYEQYF. The chain is built from TRBV14 and TRBJ2-7; D is uncertain. Trimming cost V 1 base and J 4 bases, with 2 bases left between them. Germline values: CDR1 SGHDN, CDR2 FVKESK. The CDR3 is 11 residues long. Using reference TRBV14 and TRBJ2-7 for the parts outside the CDR3, the full variable domain is EAGVTQFPSHSVIEKGQTVTLRCDPISGHDNLYWYRRVMGKEIKFLLHFVKESKQDESGMPNNRFLAERTGGTYSTLKVQPAELEDSGVYFCASSQAYEQYFGPGTRLTVT.

The rearrangement uses TRBV5-8 and TRBJ2-2; possibly TRBD1 or TRBD2 for D (5 bases each). V lost 3 bases and J 15 bases, leaving 18 bases between the germline ends. The CDR3 contains 13 residues. The germline V gene encodes CDR1 SGHTS and CDR2 YDEGEE. For the CDR3, the DNA is TGTGCCAGCAGCTGGGCTCAGGGTCCGCGGGTGTTTTTT. As protein: CASSWAQGPRVFF.

The gene calls are TRBV12-5 and TRBJ2-2; 9 bases map to TRBD2. CDR1 LGHNT and CDR2 FRNRAP come from the germline V gene. The CDR3 covers 16 residues. V lost 1 base, J lost 4 bases, and 4 bases stayed unmatched. CDR3 amino acids: CASGLAGLATTGELFF. CDR3 DNA sequence: TGTGCTAGTGGTTTGGCCGGACTAGCGACCACCGGGGAGCTGTTTTTT.

The V and J genes are TRBV6-6 and TRBJ2-1; 9 bases agree with TRBD1. Germline V CDR1 and CDR2: MNHNY, SVGAGI (reference sequence). Trimming removed 0 bases from V and 7 bases from J; junction bases left unmatched: 7. The CDR3 sequence is 16 residues long. The CDR3 region is CASSYSRGQGNNEQFF. As DNA, the CDR3 is TGTGCCAGCAGTTACTCGAGGGGACAGGGCAATAATGAGCAGTTCTTC.

The DNA of the CDR3 is TGCGCCAGCAGCTTGGGTAGCGGTGCCGACGAGCAGTACTTC. This encodes CASSLGSGADEQYF. The V and J genes are TRBV5-1 and TRBJ2-7; perhaps TRBD2 as D (6 bases). Germline CDR1 and CDR2: SGHRS and YFSETQ. This CDR3 is built from 14 residues. Trimming pared 0 bases from V and 5 bases from J, leaving 12 bases between.

The V and J genes are TRBV21-1 and TRBJ1-2. TRBV21-1 is tagged as a pseudogene. The CDR3 contains 17 residues. The CDR3 nucleotides read TGTGCCAGCAGCAAAGAGGGAGGGTTAGAATCAAACTATGGCTACACCTTC. It translates to CASSKEGGLESNYGYTF.

The V gene is TRBV5-1, the J gene TRBJ2-7; D uncertain. V lost 1 base, J lost 6 bases, and 14 bases lay in between. Per germline, CDR1 SGHRS and CDR2 YFSETQ. This CDR3 contains 14 residues. The CDR3 sequence is CASSLRQAPAEQYF. DNA for the CDR3: TGCGCCAGCAGCTTGCGGCAGGCGCCTGCCGAGCAGTACTTC.

The chain recombines TRBV14 with TRBJ2-2; D is unclear. Germline V gene lookup returns CDR1 SGHDN and CDR2 FVKESK. This CDR3 has 14 residues. V gave up 4 bases and J gave up 1 base, with 7 bases separating them. DNA for the CDR3: TGTGCCAGCAGCCCCCACCTGAACACCGGGGAGCTGTTTTTT. Protein product: CASSPHLNTGELFF.

The chain carries TRBV7-3 and TRBJ2-3; TRBD2 is a possible D gene (6 bases). The germline V gene has CDR1 SGHTA and CDR2 FQGTGA. V dropped 6 bases and J dropped 5 bases, with 12 bases sitting between them. This CDR3 is built from 13 residues. The CDR3 protein is CASSPAGGDTQYF. CDR3 nucleotide sequence: TGTGCCAGCAGTCCAGCGGGCGGAGATACGCAGTATTTT.

V gene TRBV6-1 combines with J gene TRBJ1-5; the D is unclear. From germline, CDR1 is MNHNS and CDR2 SASEGT. The germline V and J ends were trimmed by 3 bases and 4 bases, with 7 bases remaining between them. The CDR3 covers 13 residues. This CDR3 is CASSDFKNQPQHF. The DNA for the CDR3 is TGTGCCAGCAGTGATTTTAAGAATCAGCCCCAGCATTTT.

This chain uses TRBV11-2 with TRBJ2-3; 10 bases are shared with TRBD2. Germline loops: CDR1 SGHAT, CDR2 FQNNGV. V was pared by 4 bases and J by 0 bases, with 4 bases of the junction left unmatched. This CDR3 is 16 amino acids long. The CDR3 loop reads CASSSWTSGSTDTQYF. In nucleotides, the CDR3 is TGTGCCAGCAGCTCTTGGACTAGCGGTAGCACAGATACGCAGTATTTT.

V is TRBV29-1 and J is TRBJ1-1; D is ambiguous. Looked up from germline, CDR1 is SQVTM and CDR2 is ANQGSEA. This CDR3 is built from 15 residues. With 4 bases removed from V and 1 base from J, the gap between germline ends came to 16 bases. The CDR3 loop is CSVAFRWTENTEAFF. As DNA, the CDR3 is TGCAGCGTTGCGTTCCGGTGGACGGAGAACACTGAAGCTTTCTTT.

Sample share makes this clone medium-sized. V is TRBV4-3 and J is TRBJ1-3, with TRBD1 as a possible D gene (5 bases). Trimming removed 3 bases from V and 0 bases from J, with 15 bases in between. The CDR3 sequence is 17 residues long. CDR1 is LGHNA and CDR2 is YSLEER in the germline V gene. CDR3 in DNA: TGCGCCAGCAGCCACTCAATACAGGAGACCTCTGGAAACACCATATATTTT. Protein sequence: CASSHSIQETSGNTIYF.

The V and J genes are TRBV19 and TRBJ2-1; 8 bases map to TRBD2. The CDR3 has 15 residues. Trimming took 3 bases from V and 9 from J; bases not matched to a gene: 10. Germline CDR1 reads LNHDA; CDR2 reads SQIVND (reference sequence). CDR3 residues: CASSIPNGLASEQFF. The CDR3 DNA sequence: TGTGCCAGTAGTATCCCGAACGGACTAGCTAGTGAGCAGTTCTTC.

The chain couples TRBV10-3 to TRBJ1-1; maybe TRBD1 (6 bases). Looked up from germline, CDR1 is ENHRY and CDR2 is SYGVKD. The V end lost 2 bases, the J end lost 1 base, and 17 bases lay between the germline ends. The CDR3 contains 17 residues. CDR3 sequence: CAISEAWGLTGNTEAFF. DNA of the CDR3: TGTGCCATCAGTGAGGCCTGGGGCTTGACAGGGAACACTGAAGCTTTCTTT.

J is TRBJ1-4 and V is TRBV7-2; no definite D call. The V gene lost 4 bases and the J gene lost 8 bases, with 14 bases spanning the gap. The CDR3 covers 14 residues. In germline, CDR1 is SGHTA, CDR2 FQGNSA. For the CDR3, the DNA is TGTGCCAGCAGCTACGCAACGGGCGTGGAAAAACTGTTTTTT. It encodes CASSYATGVEKLFF.